The entry below describes one T cell receptor (beta chain). Germline V CDR1 and CDR2: SGHDT, YYEEEE. The CDR3 contains 14 residues. The junction had 6 bases not matched to a gene; V was cut back by 0 bases and J by 9 bases. Some clones are missing from TCRdb's copy, which holds only in-frame ones; the method was immunoSEQ multiplex PCR. Here the sample spans around 140,000 clones, about 91% being singletons. This sample stems from a study of cytomegalovirus exposure and HLA in healthy donors. The sample consisted of PBMCs. The sequence was collected from a man between 18 and 35 years old in good health and CMV-seropositive. The chain links TRBV5-6 to TRBJ2-4; 7 bases match TRBD1. The CDR3 loop reads CASSLGQGRVIQYF. The DNA for the CDR3 is TGTGCCAGCAGCTTGGGACAGGGTCGGGTCATTCAGTACTTC.